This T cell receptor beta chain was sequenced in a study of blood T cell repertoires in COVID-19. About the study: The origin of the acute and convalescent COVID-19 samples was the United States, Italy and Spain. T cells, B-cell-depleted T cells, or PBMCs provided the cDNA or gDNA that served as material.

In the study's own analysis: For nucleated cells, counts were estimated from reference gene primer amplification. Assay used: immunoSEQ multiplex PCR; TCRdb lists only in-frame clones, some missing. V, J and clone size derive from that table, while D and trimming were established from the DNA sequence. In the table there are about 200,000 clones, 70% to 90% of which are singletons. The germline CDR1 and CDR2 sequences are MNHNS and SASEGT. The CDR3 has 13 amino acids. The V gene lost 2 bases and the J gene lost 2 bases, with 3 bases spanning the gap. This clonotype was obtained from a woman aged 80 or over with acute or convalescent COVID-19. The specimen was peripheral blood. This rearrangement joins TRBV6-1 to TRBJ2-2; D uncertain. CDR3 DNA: TGTGCCAGCAGTGAACCAAACACCGGGGAGCTGTTTTTT. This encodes CASSEPNTGELFF.